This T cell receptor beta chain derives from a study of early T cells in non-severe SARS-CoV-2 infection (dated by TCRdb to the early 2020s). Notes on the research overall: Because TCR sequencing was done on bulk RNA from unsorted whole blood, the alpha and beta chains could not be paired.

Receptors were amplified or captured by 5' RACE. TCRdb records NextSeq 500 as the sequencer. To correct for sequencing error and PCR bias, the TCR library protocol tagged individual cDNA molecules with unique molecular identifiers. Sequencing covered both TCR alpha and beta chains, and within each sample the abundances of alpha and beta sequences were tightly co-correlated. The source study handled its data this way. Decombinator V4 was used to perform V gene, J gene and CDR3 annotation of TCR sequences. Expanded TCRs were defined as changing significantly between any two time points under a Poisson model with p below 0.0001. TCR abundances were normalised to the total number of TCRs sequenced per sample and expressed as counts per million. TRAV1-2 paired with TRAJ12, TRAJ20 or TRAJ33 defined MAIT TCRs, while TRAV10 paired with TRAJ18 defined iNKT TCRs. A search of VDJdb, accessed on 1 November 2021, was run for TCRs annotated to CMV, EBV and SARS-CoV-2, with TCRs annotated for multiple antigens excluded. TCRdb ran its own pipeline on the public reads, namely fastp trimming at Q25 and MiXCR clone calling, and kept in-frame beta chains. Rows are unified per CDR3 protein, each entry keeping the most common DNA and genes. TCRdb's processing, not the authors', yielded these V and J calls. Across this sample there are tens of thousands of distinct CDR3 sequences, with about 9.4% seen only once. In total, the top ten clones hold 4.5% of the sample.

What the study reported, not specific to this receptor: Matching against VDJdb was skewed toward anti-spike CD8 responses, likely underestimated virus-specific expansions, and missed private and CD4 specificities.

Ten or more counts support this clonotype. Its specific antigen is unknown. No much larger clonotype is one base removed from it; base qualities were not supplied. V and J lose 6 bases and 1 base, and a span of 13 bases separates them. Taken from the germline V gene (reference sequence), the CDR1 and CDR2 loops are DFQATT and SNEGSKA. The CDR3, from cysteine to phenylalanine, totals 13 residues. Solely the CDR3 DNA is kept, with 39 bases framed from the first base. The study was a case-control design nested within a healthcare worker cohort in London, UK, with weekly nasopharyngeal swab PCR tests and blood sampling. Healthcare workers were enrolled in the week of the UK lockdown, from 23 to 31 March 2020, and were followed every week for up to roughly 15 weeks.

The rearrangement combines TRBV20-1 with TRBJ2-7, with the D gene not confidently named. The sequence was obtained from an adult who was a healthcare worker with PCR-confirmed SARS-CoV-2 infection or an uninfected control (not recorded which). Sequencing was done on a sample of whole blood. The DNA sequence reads TGCAGTGCCCGTGGTGGTATTTCCTACGAGCAGTACTTC. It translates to CSARGGISYEQYF.